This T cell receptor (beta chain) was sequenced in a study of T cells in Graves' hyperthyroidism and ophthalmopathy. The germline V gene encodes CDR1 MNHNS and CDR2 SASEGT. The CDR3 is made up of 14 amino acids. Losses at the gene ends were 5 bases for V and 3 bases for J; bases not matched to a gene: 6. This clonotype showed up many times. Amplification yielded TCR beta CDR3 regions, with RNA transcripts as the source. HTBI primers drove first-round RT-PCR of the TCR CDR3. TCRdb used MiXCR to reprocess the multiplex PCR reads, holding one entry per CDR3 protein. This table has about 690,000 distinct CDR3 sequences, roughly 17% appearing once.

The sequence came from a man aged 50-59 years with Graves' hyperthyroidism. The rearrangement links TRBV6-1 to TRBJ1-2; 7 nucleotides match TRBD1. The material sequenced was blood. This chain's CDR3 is CASSFQGVYYGYTF. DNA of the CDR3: TGTGCCAGCAGTTTCCAGGGGGTGTACTATGGCTACACCTTC.